A single sample is the source of the 20 T cell receptor beta chains below, sequenced in a study of blood T cells in healthy people across ages (dated by TCRdb to about 2015). Libraries were prepared through 5' RACE. These reads were obtained on an Illumina HiSeq 2500. The second PCR ran for about 6 to 12 cycles and used a J-beta primer mix along with a sample-barcoded 5' primer. The public reads were quality trimmed at Q25 with fastp and then assembled into clones with MiXCR by TCRdb, keeping productive beta chains. Entries are consolidated by CDR3 protein sequence, retaining the most common genes and DNA. The sample table shows around 780,000 distinct CDR3 sequences, and around 25% are seen once. The top ten clones comprise 3% of the sample. A further study also used this sample, focusing on T cells of mothers and their children.

Material: blood. These receptors were collected from a boy younger than 18 in good health.

The chain links TRBV7-3 to TRBJ1-2; D is possibly TRBD1 (6 bases). Germline V lookup: CDR1 SGHTA, CDR2 FQGTGA. This CDR3 comprises 13 residues. Trimming took off 5 bases at V and 4 bases at J, with 11 bases between the two ends. The chain's CDR3 is CASSLQDSYGYTF. As DNA, the CDR3 is TGTGCCAGCAGCCTCCAGGACAGCTATGGCTACACCTTC. Full variable domain (outside the CDR3, taken from reference TRBV7-3 and TRBJ1-2): GAGVSQTPSNKVTEKGKYVELRCDPISGHTALYWYRQSLGQGPEFLIYFQGTGAADDSGLPNDRFFAVRPEGSVSTLKIQRTERGDSAVYLCASSLQDSYGYTFGSGTRLTVV.

This chain joins TRBV6-5 and TRBJ2-3; 11 bases are shared with TRBD2. The ends lost 2 bases at V and 2 bases at J; junction bases unmatched: 3. From germline, CDR1 is MNHEY and CDR2 SVGAGI. CDR3 length equals 16 residues. The CDR3 protein is CASSYRLAGTTDTQYF. The CDR3 nucleotides are TGTGCCAGCAGTTACCGACTAGCGGGAACCACAGATACGCAGTATTTT.

This clonotype was counted only a few times. J is TRBJ2-1 and V is TRBV3-1; 11 bases are shared with TRBD2. The germline gives CDR1 LGHDT, CDR2 YNNKEL (reference sequence). CDR3 length equals 13 residues. The V gene end was trimmed by 2 bases and the J gene end by 14 bases; junction bases not matched to a gene: 5. The CDR3 spells CASSQTGTSGEFF. The CDR3, as DNA: TGTGCCAGCAGCCAAACCGGGACTAGCGGAGAGTTCTTC.

The chain uses TRBV27 and TRBJ2-1; tentative D call: TRBD2 (5 bases). Looked up from germline, CDR1 is MNHEY and CDR2 is SMNVEV (reference sequence). Trimming cost V 8 bases and J 5 bases, with 16 bases left between them. CDR3 length equals 14 residues. The CDR3 reads CASFRFDGNNEQFF. In DNA form, the CDR3 reads TGTGCCAGCTTCCGCTTCGACGGGAACAATGAGCAGTTCTTC.

V is TRBV9 and J is TRBJ2-7; weak D call: TRBD1 (5 bases). Per the germline V gene, CDR1 is SGDLS and CDR2 is YYNGEE. V lost 6 bases to trimming and J lost 1 base, with 14 bases between them. CDR3 size: 14 residues. CDR3 DNA: TGTGCCAGCACCCCCGAAGACAGTTCCTACGAGCAGTACTTC. Its protein product is CASTPEDSSYEQYF.

This clonotype appeared a few times. This chain uses TRBV6-1 with TRBJ1-1; TRBD1 matches 7 bases. The J segment lost 4 bases and the V segment lost 5 bases, leaving 7 bases of the junction unmatched. The CDR3 is 14 amino acids. Per germline, CDR1 MNHNS and CDR2 SASEGT. The CDR3 loop is CASSQSGGTTEAFF. As DNA, the CDR3 is TGTGCCAGCAGTCAGTCAGGGGGTACCACTGAAGCTTTCTTT.

Of note for this clonotype: The conserved closing phenylalanine or tryptophan is absent in this CDR3, likely reflecting a read error. The rearrangement joins TRBV6-5 to TRBJ1-2; TRBD1 agrees at 8 bases. Unmatched junction bases numbered 10, after V lost 5 bases and J lost 8 bases. The CDR3 length is 14 residues. Germline V gene sequence: CDR1 MNHEY, CDR2 SVGAGI. CDR3 in amino acids: CASSPGQGIRGYTL. The CDR3 region has the DNA TGTGCCAGCAGTCCTGGACAGGGCATCCGGGGCTACACCCTC.

This clonotype was detected only a few times. The rearrangement links TRBV11-3 to TRBJ2-1, with D perhaps matching TRBD1 (6 bases). The V end lost 0 bases, the J end lost 2 bases, and 20 bases lay between the germline ends. The CDR3 is 19 amino acids. Germline-derived CDR1 and CDR2 are SGHNT and YENEEA. CDR3 in amino acids: CASSLDQGGTGRAYNEQFF. CDR3 in DNA: TGTGCCAGCAGCTTAGATCAAGGGGGAACAGGGCGAGCCTACAATGAGCAGTTCTTC.

This clonotype has just a few counts. The chain joins TRBV30 to TRBJ2-4; TRBD1 might be the D (5 bases). V was trimmed by 2 bases and J by 3 bases, leaving 11 bases between them. This CDR3 is built from 14 residues. CDR1 is GTSNPN and CDR2 is SVGIG in the germline V gene (reference sequence). In nucleotides, the CDR3 is TGTGCCTGGAGTCCCCAGGGTGTCAAAAACATTCAGTACTTC. Translated: CAWSPQGVKNIQYF.

For this clonotype: An end of the junction differs from the germline gene, which may be a read error. This sequence joins TRBV5-1 and TRBJ2-7; 7 bases are shared with TRBD1. CDR3 length: 14 amino acids. Germline CDR1 SGHRS, CDR2 YFSETQ. The CDR3 region is CANSPRDSSYEQYF. The CDR3 coding sequence is TGCGCCAACAGCCCCCGGGACAGCTCCTACGAGCAGTACTTC.

The J gene is TRBJ2-5, the V gene TRBV11-2, with 16 bases matching TRBD2. The CDR3 loop spans 15 amino acids. After removal of 6 bases from V and 7 bases from J, the junction contained 5 bases not matched to a gene. Germline V CDR1 and CDR2: SGHAT, FQNNGV. CDR3 DNA sequence: TGTGCCAGCAGGGGACTAGCGGGGGGGTCGGGGACCCAGTACTTC. Residues: CASRGLAGGSGTQYF.

This clonotype was observed a few times. This chain joins TRBV9 and TRBJ2-5; D is perhaps TRBD1 (5 bases). V was pared by 0 bases and J by 3 bases, with 9 bases between. The CDR3 contains 14 residues. Per germline, CDR1 SGDLS and CDR2 YYNGEE. CDR3 sequence reads: CASSVGGAEETQYF. The CDR3 DNA sequence: TGTGCCAGCAGCGTAGGTGGGGCGGAAGAGACCCAGTACTTC.

Notes on this clonotype: Relative to the germline gene, one junction end is altered; a read error may explain this. The chain has TRBV20-1 and TRBJ1-1, with a possible D match to TRBD1 (6 bases). Germline loops: CDR1 DFQATT, CDR2 SNEGSKA (reference sequence). The CDR3 runs to 13 residues. CDR3 residues: CSARGGAADEASF. CDR3 in DNA: TGCAGTGCTAGAGGGGGGGCAGCGGATGAAGCTTCCTTT.

This chain uses TRBV7-9 with TRBJ1-2; unclear D gene. V was clipped by 2 bases and J by 4 bases, with 8 bases between them. Germline CDR1 and CDR2: SEHNR and FQNEAQ (reference sequence). The CDR3 length is 13 residues. CDR3: CASSLSSFYGYTF. The CDR3 bases are TGTGCCAGCAGCTTAAGTTCCTTCTATGGCTACACCTTC.

The chain joins TRBV28 to TRBJ2-5; D may be TRBD2 (5 bases). The assigned J gene may be wrong: the sequence end matches TRBJ2-7 better. CDR3 length: 15 residues. The germline V gene encodes CDR1 MDHEN and CDR2 SYDVKM. CDR3 coding DNA: TGTGCCAGCAGTTTAGAGAGGGAAGCTATCTACGAGCAGTACTTC. Protein sequence: CASSLEREAIYEQYF.

This clonotype was detected only a few times. The rearrangement joins TRBV29-1 to TRBJ1-2; D unresolved. There are 14 residues in the CDR3. V lost 0 bases to trimming and J lost 4 bases, with 12 bases between them. The V gene's germline CDR1 is SQVTM and CDR2 ANQGSEA. CDR3 residues: CSVEEGYIAYGYTF. The CDR3 DNA sequence: TGCAGCGTTGAAGAGGGATACATAGCCTATGGCTACACCTTC.

The V and J genes are TRBV7-2 and TRBJ2-3; TRBD2 matches 14 bases. V dropped 1 base and J dropped 5; count of bases not matched to a gene: 5. CDR1 SGHTA and CDR2 FQGNSA come from the germline V gene. The CDR3 sequence is 17 residues long. The DNA for the CDR3 is TGTGCCAGCAGCTTAGAGGGACTAGCGGGGGATGAAGATACGCAGTATTTT. The encoded protein is CASSLEGLAGDEDTQYF.

This chain uses TRBV20-1 with TRBJ2-7, with D possibly TRBD1 on 6 matching bases. Germline V gene sequence: CDR1 DFQATT, CDR2 SNEGSKA (reference sequence). Trimming removed 5 bases from V and 4 bases from J, with 15 bases in between. The CDR3 length is 13 residues. Written as DNA, the CDR3 is TGCAGTGCTCCCTCGGAACAGGGATACGAGCAGTACTTC. Protein: CSAPSEQGYEQYF.

The V and J genes are TRBV10-3 and TRBJ2-5, with D tentatively TRBD2 (7 bases). Germline-derived CDR1 and CDR2 are ENHRY and SYGVKD. The germline V and J ends were trimmed by 4 bases and 4 bases, with 16 bases remaining between them. The CDR3 consists of 15 residues. This CDR3 reads CAISAGERGPETQYF. CDR3 coding DNA: TGTGCCATCAGTGCAGGGGAGCGGGGACCAGAGACCCAGTACTTC.

This chain joins TRBV9 and TRBJ1-4; D gene unclear. CDR1 is SGDLS, CDR2 YYNGEE, per germline. Trimming cost V 4 bases and J 3 bases, with 19 bases left between them. This CDR3 is 17 amino acids long. The CDR3 nucleotides read TGTGCCAGCAGCCCCTATTACGGCGGCGGGTCTAATGAAAAACTGTTTTTT. It codes for CASSPYYGGGSNEKLFF.